This T cell receptor beta chain was profiled in a study of cytomegalovirus exposure and HLA in healthy donors. Trimming removed 0 bases from V and 10 bases from J; junction bases left unmatched: 8. The CDR3 has 15 amino acids. Germline lookup yields CDR1 LGHNT and CDR2 FRNRAP. Worth noting for this clone: Its antigen is not known.

Profiling relied on immunoSEQ multiplex PCR, and the TCRdb table lists in-frame clones only, not all of them. The data show tens of thousands of clones, with approximately 90% seen just once and 2.5% to 3.5% held by the top ten. General observations from the study: Researchers counted about 150 TCR beta chains as cytomegalovirus-associated. In vitro confirmation showed three CMV-associated chains to be CMV antigen specific.

The sample comprised PBMCs. This sequence joins TRBV12-5 and TRBJ2-3, with TRBD1 matching 9 bases. This receptor was identified in a man younger than 35 in good health and CMV-seronegative. The CDR3 sequence: CASGLVRDREVAQYF. Written as DNA, the CDR3 is TGTGCTAGTGGTTTGGTCCGGGACAGGGAAGTTGCGCAGTATTTT. Full variable domain (outside the CDR3, taken from reference TRBV12-5 and TRBJ2-3): DARVTQTPRHKVTEMGQEVTMRCQPILGHNTVFWYRQTMMQGLELLAYFRNRAPLDDSGMPKDRFSAEMPDATLATLKIQPSEPRDSAVYFCASGLVRDREVAQYFGPGTRLTVL.